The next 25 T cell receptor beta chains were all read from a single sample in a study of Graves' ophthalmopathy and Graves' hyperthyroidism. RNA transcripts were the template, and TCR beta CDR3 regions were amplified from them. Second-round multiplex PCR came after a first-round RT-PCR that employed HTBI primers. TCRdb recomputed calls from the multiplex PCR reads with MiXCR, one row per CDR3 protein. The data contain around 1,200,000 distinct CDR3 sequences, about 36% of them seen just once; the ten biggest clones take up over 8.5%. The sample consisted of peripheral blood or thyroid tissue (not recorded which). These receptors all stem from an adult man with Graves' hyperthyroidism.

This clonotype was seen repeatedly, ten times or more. The CDR3 reads CASSYSETGELFF. For the CDR3, the DNA is TGTGCCAGCAGTTACAGTGAAACCGGGGAGCTGTTTTTT. The V gene is TRBV6-2 or TRBV6-3, the J gene TRBJ2-2; D is unresolved. The V gene's germline CDR1 is MNHEY and CDR2 SVGEGT. The CDR3 spans 13 residues. V gave up 2 bases and J gave up 5 bases, with 6 bases separating them.

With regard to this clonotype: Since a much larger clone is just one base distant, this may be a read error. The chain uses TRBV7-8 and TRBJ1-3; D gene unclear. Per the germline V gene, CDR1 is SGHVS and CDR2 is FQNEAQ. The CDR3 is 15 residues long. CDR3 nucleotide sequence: TGTGCCAGCGGCTTCGGTGGGATTTCTGGAAACACCATATATTTT. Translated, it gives CASGFGGISGNTIYF.

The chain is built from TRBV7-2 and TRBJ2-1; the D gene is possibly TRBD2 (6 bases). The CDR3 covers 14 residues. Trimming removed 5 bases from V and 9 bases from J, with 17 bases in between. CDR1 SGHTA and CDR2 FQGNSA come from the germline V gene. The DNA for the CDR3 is TGTGCCAGCAGCCCGGGGAGGAGTAGCACTGAGCAGTTCTTC. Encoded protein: CASSPGRSSTEQFF.

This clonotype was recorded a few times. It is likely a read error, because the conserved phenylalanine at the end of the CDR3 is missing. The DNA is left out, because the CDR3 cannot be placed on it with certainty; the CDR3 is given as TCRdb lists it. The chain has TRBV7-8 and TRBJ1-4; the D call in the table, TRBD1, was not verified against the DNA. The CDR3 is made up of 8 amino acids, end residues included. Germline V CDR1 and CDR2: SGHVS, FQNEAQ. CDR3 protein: CASSLQGQ.

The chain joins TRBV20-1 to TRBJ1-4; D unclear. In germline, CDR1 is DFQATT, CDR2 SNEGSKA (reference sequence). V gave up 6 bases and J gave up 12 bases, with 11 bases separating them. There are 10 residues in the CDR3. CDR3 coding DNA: TGCAGTGCCGATAGCGGAGAACTGTTTTTT. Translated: CSADSGELFF.

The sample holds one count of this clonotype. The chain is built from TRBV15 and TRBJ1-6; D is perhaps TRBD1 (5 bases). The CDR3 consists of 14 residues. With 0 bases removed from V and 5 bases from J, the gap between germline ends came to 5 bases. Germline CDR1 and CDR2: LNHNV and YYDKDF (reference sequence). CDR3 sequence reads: CATSREGDNSPLHF. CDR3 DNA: TGTGCCACCAGCAGAGAAGGGGATAATTCACCCCTCCACTTT.

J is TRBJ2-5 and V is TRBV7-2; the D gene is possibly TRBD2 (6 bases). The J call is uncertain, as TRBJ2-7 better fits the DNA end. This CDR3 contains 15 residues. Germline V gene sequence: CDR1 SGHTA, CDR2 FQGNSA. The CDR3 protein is CASSPPGGVLAEQYF. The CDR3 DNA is TGTGCCAGCAGCCCACCGGGCGGGGTTCTAGCCGAGCAGTACTTC.

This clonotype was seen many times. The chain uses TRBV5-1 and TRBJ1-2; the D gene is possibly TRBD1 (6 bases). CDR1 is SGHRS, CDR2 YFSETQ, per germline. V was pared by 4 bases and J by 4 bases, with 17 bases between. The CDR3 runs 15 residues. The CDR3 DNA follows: TGCGCCAGCAGCCCGACCGGGGGCACTGGCTATGGCTACACCTTC. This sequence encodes CASSPTGGTGYGYTF.

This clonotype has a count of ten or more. The CDR3 DNA is TGTGCCAGCAGCTTAGAGGCCGACAGGGCGAATCAGCCCCAGCATTTT. It codes for CASSLEADRANQPQHF. The V call is TRBV7-6, the J call TRBJ1-5; TRBD1 matches 7 bases. Germline loops: CDR1 SGHVS, CDR2 FNYEAQ. The CDR3 is 16 amino acids. The ends lost 1 base at V and 4 bases at J; junction bases unmatched: 7.

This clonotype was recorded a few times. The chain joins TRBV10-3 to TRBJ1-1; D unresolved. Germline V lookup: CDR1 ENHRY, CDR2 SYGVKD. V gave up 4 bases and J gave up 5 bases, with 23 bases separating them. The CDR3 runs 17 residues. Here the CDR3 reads CAISASGLGRDETEAFF. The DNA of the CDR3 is TGTGCCATCAGTGCCTCCGGACTGGGGAGGGATGAAACTGAAGCTTTCTTT.

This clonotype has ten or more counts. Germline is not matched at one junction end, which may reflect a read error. The CDR3 protein is CSARDQTDYSSPLHF. The DNA for the CDR3 is TGCAGTGCTAGAGATCAGACAGATTATAGTTCACCCCTCCACTTT. The chain joins TRBV20-1 to TRBJ1-6; a possible D gene is TRBD1 (5 bases). CDR1 is DFQATT, CDR2 SNEGSKA, per germline (reference sequence). This CDR3 is 15 amino acids long.

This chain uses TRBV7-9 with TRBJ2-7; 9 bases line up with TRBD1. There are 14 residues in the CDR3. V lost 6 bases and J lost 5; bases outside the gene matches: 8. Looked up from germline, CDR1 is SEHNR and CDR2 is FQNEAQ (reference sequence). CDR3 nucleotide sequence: TGTGCCAGCAGTCCGGGGGACAGGGAGAACGAGCAGTACTTC. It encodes CASSPGDRENEQYF.

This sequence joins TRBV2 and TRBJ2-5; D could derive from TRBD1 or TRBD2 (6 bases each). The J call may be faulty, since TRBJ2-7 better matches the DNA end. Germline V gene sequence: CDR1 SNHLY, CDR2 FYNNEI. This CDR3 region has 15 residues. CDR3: CASSRPWGAGHEQYF. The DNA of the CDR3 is TGTGCCAGCAGCCGGCCTTGGGGGGCTGGTCACGAGCAGTACTTC.

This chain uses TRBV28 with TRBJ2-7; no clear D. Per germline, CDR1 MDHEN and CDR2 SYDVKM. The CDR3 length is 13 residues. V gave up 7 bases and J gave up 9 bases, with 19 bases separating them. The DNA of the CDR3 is TGTGCCAGCAACCTTAATGGTGGTCATACGCAGTACTTC. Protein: CASNLNGGHTQYF.

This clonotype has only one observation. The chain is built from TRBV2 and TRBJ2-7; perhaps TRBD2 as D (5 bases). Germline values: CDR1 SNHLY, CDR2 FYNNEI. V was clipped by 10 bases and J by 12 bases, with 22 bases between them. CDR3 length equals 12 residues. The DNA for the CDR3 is TGTGCCATCCCGGTGGTGGCGGGCGCCTCGTACTTC. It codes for CAIPVVAGASYF.

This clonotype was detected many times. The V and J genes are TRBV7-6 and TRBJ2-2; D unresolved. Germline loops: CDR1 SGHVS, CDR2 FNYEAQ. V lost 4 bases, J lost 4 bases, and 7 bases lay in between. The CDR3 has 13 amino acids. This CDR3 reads CASSWSRTGELFF. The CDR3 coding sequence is TGTGCCAGCAGCTGGAGTCGCACCGGGGAGCTGTTTTTT.

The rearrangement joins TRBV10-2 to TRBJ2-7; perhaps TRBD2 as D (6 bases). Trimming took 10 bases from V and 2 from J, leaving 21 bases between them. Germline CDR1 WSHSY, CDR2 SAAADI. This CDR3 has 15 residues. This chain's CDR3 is CATVQDSAGTYEQYF. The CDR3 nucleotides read TGCGCCACTGTCCAAGACTCGGCGGGAACCTACGAGCAGTACTTC.

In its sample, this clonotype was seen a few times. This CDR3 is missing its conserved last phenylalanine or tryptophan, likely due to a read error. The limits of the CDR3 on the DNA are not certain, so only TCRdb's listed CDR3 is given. The chain's CDR3 is CAISGGLAVHASR. The gene calls are TRBV10-3 and TRBJ1-6. CDR1 ENHRY and CDR2 SYGVKD come from the germline V gene. The CDR3 spans 13 amino acids, including both terminal residues.

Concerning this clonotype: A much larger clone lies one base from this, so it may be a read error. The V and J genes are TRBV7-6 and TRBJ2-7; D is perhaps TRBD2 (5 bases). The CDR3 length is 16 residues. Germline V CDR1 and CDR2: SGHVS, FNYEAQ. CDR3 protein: CVSSLDTDGEPYEQYF. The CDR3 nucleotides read TGTGTCAGCAGCTTAGATACTGACGGGGAACCCTACGAGCAGTACTTC.

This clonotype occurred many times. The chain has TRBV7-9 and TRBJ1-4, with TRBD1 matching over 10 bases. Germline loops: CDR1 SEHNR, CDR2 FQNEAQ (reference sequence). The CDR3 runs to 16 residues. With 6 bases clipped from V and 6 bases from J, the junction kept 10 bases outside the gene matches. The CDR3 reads CASSTGLGTGDEKLFF. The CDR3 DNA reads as TGTGCCAGCAGTACGGGGCTCGGGACAGGGGATGAAAAACTGTTTTTT. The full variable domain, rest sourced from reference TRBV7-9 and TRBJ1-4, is DTGVSQNPRHKITKRGQNVTFRCDPISEHNRLYWYRQTLGQGPEFLTYFQNEAQLEKSRLLSDRFSAERPKGSFSTLEIQRTEQGDSAMYLCASSTGLGTGDEKLFFGSGTQLSVL.

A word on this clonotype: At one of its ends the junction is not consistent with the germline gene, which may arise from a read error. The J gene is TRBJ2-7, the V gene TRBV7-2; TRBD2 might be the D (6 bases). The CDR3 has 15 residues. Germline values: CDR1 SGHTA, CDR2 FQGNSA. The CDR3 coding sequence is TGTGCCAGCAGCTTGGCTGGGAGGACTAACTACGGGCAGTACTTC. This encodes CASSLAGRTNYGQYF.

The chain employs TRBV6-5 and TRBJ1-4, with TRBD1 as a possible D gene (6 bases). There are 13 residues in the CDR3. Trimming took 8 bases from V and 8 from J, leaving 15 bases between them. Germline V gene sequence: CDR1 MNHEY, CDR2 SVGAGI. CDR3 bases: TGTGCCAGCGCTGCGGACAGTTGGGAAAAACTGTTTTTT. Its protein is CASAADSWEKLFF.

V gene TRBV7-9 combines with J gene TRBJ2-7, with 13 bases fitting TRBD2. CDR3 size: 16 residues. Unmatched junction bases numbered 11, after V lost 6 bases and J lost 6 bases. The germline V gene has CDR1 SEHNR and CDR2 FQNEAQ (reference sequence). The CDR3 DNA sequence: TGTGCCAGCAGTTACTCAGCGGGACTAGCGGGGTCCGAGCAGTACTTC. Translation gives CASSYSAGLAGSEQYF.

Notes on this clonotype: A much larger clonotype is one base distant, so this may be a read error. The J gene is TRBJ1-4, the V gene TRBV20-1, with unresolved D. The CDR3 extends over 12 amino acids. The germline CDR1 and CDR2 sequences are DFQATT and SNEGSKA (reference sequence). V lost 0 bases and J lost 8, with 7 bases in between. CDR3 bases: TGCAGTGCTAGAGATTTGGGAGAAAAACTGTTTTTT. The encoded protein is CSARDLGEKLFF.

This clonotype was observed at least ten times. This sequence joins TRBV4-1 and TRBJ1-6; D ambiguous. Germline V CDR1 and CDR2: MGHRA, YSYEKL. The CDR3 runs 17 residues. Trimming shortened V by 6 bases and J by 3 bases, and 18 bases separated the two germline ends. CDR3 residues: CASSPTPTQNYNSPLHF. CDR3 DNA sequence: TGCGCCAGCAGTCCGACACCCACACAGAACTATAATTCACCCCTCCACTTT.